This TCR beta chain comes out of a study of cytomegalovirus exposure and HLA in healthy donors. Both 60 Vbeta primers and 13 Jbeta primers went into the PCR. Data came from immunoSEQ multiplex PCR; TCRdb stores just in-frame clones and leaves some out. Here the sample spans about 120,000 clones, roughly 77% being singletons. The germline V gene encodes CDR1 LNHDA and CDR2 SQIVND (reference sequence). This CDR3 is built from 14 residues. Trimming took 1 base from V and 8 from J; bases not matched to a gene: 5. The TCR comes from a middle-aged man in good health and CMV-seronegative. Source material: PBMCs. The genes are TRBV19 and TRBJ2-4; 7 bases map to TRBD1. The CDR3 DNA is TGTGCCAGTAGTATAGGAGGGGGCCGAGACATTCAGTACTTC. Translation gives CASSIGGGRDIQYF.